The clone carrying this TCR beta chain was observed once. Patients counted as stable if ophthalmopathy did not develop within 18 months. Patients were aged 18 to 65, had disease duration under 2 months, and had newly diagnosed hyperthyroidism. A patient was excluded if there was uncontrolled infection, other autoimmune disease, pregnancy or lactation. The PBMCs were taken from under 12 ml of fresh peripheral blood. TCR beta CDR3 regions were amplified from RNA transcripts. TCR CDR3 regions were first amplified by RT-PCR with HTBI primers. TCRdb processed the multiplex PCR reads anew with MiXCR; each CDR3 protein has one entry. The sample includes about 420,000 distinct CDR3 sequences, roughly 13% of them seen just once. V was clipped by 3 bases and J by 4 bases; unmatched bases: 7. Germline-derived CDR1 and CDR2 are DFQATT and SNEGSKA (reference sequence). This CDR3 contains 16 residues. The data were taken from a study of T cells in Graves' hyperthyroidism and ophthalmopathy.

The specimen was blood. The TCR sequence derives from a woman aged 18-29 years with Graves' hyperthyroidism. The chain links TRBV20-1 to TRBJ2-5, with TRBD2 identical over 14 bases. CDR3 in amino acids: CSARTSGRAPGETQYF. The DNA for the CDR3 is TGCAGTGCTAGGACTAGCGGGAGGGCACCCGGAGAGACCCAGTACTTC.